This T cell receptor beta chain stems from a study of identical twins. General study findings and limits: Whereas memory repertoires showed no such difference, abundant cord blood beta clonotypes carried fewer insertions. For out-of-frame beta sequences, excess twin sharing was weaker.

Per the germline V gene, CDR1 is SEHNR and CDR2 is FQNEAQ (reference sequence). This CDR3 is 17 amino acids long. Donors were all healthy Caucasians. This clonotype was seen more than once but under ten times. Its antigen is unidentified. Through template switching, a universal primer site was introduced, and the cDNA contained unique molecular identifiers. MiXCR, run by TCRdb on the 5' RACE reads, gives a single entry per CDR3 protein. Of some 1,600,000 distinct CDR3 sequences listed, 25% to 35% are singletons. The source material was cord blood. The TCR sequence derives from a newborn girl in good health. The V call is TRBV7-9, the J call TRBJ2-4, with D maybe TRBD1 (5 bases). The J call may be incorrect, as the DNA end agrees better with TRBJ2-5. CDR3 protein: CASSLAPQGQGKETQYF. DNA of the CDR3: TGTGCCAGCAGCTTAGCCCCACAAGGACAAGGAAAAGAGACCCAGTACTTC.